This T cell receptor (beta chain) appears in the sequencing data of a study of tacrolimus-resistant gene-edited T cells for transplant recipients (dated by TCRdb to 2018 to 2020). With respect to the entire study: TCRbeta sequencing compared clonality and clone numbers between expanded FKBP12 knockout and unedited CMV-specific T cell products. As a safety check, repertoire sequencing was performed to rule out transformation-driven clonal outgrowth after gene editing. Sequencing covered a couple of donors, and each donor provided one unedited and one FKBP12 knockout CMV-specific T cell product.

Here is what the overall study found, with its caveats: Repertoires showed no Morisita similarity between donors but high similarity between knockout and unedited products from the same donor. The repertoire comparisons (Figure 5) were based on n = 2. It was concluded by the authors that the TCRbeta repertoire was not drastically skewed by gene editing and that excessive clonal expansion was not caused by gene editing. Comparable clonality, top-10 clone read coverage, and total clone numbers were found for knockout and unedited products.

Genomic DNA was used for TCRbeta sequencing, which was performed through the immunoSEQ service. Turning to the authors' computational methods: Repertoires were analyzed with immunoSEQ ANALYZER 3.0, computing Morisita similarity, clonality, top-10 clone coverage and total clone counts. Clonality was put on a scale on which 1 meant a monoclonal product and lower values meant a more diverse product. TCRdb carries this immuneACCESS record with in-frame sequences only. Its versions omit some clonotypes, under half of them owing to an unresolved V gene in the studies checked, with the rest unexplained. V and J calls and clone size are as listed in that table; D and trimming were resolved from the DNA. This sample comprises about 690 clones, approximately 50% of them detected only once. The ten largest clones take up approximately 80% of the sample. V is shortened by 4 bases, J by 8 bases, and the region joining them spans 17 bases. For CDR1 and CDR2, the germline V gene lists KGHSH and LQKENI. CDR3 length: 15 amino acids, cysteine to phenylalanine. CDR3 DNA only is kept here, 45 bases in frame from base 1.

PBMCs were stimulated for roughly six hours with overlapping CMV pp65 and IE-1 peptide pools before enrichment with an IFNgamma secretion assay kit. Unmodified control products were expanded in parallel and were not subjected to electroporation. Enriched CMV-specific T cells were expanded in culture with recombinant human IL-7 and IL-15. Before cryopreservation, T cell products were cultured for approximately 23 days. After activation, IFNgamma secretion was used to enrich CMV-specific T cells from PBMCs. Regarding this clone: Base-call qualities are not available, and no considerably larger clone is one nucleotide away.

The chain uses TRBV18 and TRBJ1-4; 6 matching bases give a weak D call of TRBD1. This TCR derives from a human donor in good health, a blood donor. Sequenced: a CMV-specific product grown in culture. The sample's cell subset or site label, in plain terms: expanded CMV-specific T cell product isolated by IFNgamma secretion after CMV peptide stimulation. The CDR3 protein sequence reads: CASSLRQAGGEKLFF. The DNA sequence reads TGTGCCAGCTCACTCCGACAGGCCGGCGGGGAAAAACTGTTTTTT.